Listed below are T cell receptor beta chains from one sample, sequenced in a study of blood T cell repertoires in COVID-19. Data came from immunoSEQ multiplex PCR; TCRdb stores just in-frame clones and leaves some out. The repertoire has approximately 310,000 clones, 89% of them found once; the top ten carry 4.5% to 6.5%. The sequencing sample was made of PBMCs or T cells enriched from blood (not recorded which). These receptors came from a man in his sixties who had recovered from COVID-19. Both conserved end residues are part of each CDR3. The D gene is left open where the match is weak. Where a row states a size, it is once, few, many or the class of an expanded clone; other rows omit it.

clone size	J gene	D gene	V gene	CDR3 DNA	CDR3 protein
.	TRBJ2-1	TRBD1	TRBV7-8	TGTGCCAGCAGCGTACAGGGGGCAGTCTACAATGAGCAGTTCTTC	CASSVQGAVYNEQFF
.	TRBJ2-3	TRBD2	TRBV15	TGTGCCACCCGAGGGGCGGGAGGGACAGATACGCAGTATTTT	CATRGAGGTDTQYF
few	TRBJ1-4	TRBD1	TRBV7-9	TGTGCCAGCAGCCGTGACACAGGGGTGCGGGAAAAACTGTTTTTT	CASSRDTGVREKLFF
.	TRBJ1-4	TRBD1	TRBV18	TGTGCCAGCTCACAACCGAACAGGGGTAATGAAAAACTGTTTTTT	CASSQPNRGNEKLFF
.	TRBJ2-7	.	TRBV5-6	TGTGCCAGCGGCGAGGGAACCGGAGGCTCCTACGAGCAGTACTTC	CASGEGTGGSYEQYF
once	TRBJ2-3	TRBD1	TRBV7-9	TGTGCCAGCAGCAGACAGGGGATAACAGATACGCAGTATTTT	CASSRQGITDTQYF
.	TRBJ2-2	TRBD1	TRBV19	TGTGCCAGCTCCCGGGACAGGGGTCGAACCGGGGAGCTGTTTTTT	CASSRDRGRTGELFF
.	TRBJ1-5	TRBD1	TRBV6-4	TGTGCCAGCAGTGACAGGGGGCATGGCAATCAGCCCCAGCATTTT	CASSDRGHGNQPQHF
.	TRBJ2-2	.	TRBV29-1	TGCAGCGTTGAAGCTGGTCGGGGTCCCGGGGAGCTGTTTTTT	CSVEAGRGPGELFF
.	TRBJ2-7	TRBD2	TRBV7-2	TGTGCCAGCAGACCGAGACTAGCGGGAGCCCACGAGCAGTACTTC	CASRPRLAGAHEQYF
.	TRBJ2-1	TRBD2	TRBV19	TGTGCCAGTAGTATCGGGGAAGCGGGAGGGAGCTACAATGAGCAGTTCTTC	CASSIGEAGGSYNEQFF
.	TRBJ2-5	.	TRBV7-9	TGTGCCAGCAGCTTAGGTTCAGGGTTCTGGGAGACCCAGTACTTC	CASSLGSGFWETQYF
once	TRBJ1-3	.	TRBV5-1	TGCGCCAGCAGCTTGTTCACAGGCTCTGGAAACACCATATATTTT	CASSLFTGSGNTIYF
.	TRBJ1-1	.	TRBV5-1	TGCGCCAGCAGCTTGGCCGGGGAGGAGACTGAAGCTTTCTTT	CASSLAGEETEAFF
.	TRBJ2-7	.	TRBV28	TGTGCCAGCAGAACCTCCGGGTCATCCTACGAGCAGTACTTC	CASRTSGSSYEQYF